This T cell receptor beta chain was captured in a study of beta chain features in type 1 diabetes. Every isolated RNA sample was fully reverse transcribed, so sequencing captured expressed TCRB transcripts. Assay used: immunoSEQ multiplex PCR; TCRdb lists only in-frame clones, some missing. The sample lists 150,000 to 200,000 clones, 63% occurring once. Comment on this clone: Its specificity is not known.

Whole-study results and caveats: Patients' naive, central memory and regulatory TCRB repertoires appeared more alike than those of healthy donors. Moderately but significantly shorter TCRB CDR3s were found in Type 1 diabetes patients in all four CD4+ subsets. Fewer insertions but more deletions were seen at VDJ junctions in type 1 diabetes patients.

CDR1 is SGHTA, CDR2 FQGNSA, per germline. CDR3 length equals 15 residues. V shed 6 bases and J 0 bases; nucleotides not matched to a gene: 4. V usage is TRBV7-2 and J usage is TRBJ2-3; 9 nucleotides line up with TRBD1. Sequencing input: naive CD4+ T cells from blood. The origin of this receptor is a man aged 30-40 years with type 1 diabetes. The CDR3 DNA follows: TGTGCCAGCAGACAGGACAGGGGTAGCACAGATACGCAGTATTTT. Its protein is CASRQDRGSTDTQYF.